This T cell receptor (beta chain) came from a study of blood T cell repertoires in COVID-19 (TCRdb year 2020). General notes on the study: Samples from collaborators originated in the United States, Italy and Spain and spanned both the acute and convalescent phases of COVID-19. The samples were drawn from two sources: the first 160 participants of the ongoing ImmuneRACE study, and 1,200 or so subjects contributed by 6 global collaborators. The sample metadata nearly always contained a de-identified subject ID, COVID-19 status, age in years and sex. The material from the prospective study consisted of cDNA or gDNA derived from T cells, B-cell-depleted T cells, or PBMCs. HLA class I and class II types, where available, came from metadata supplied by the sample provider rather than from assay-based typing. Subjects who had been exposed to COVID-19, were actively infected with it, or had recovered from it provided the deeply sampled blood TCRbeta repertoires that made up the dataset. The repertoires were made available in a free public database intended to serve as a resource for research on the immune response to SARS-CoV-2. What the work shows at the level of the full study, not this receptor alone: The quantity of clinical and demographic metadata differed by source and by participant and was supplied without curation.

Note on this clone: This receptor's antigen is unknown. No qualities accompany the bases; no much larger clone lies one base away.

TCRbeta CDR3 regions were amplified from genomic DNA by means of the immunoSEQ Assay, a bias-controlled multiplex PCR. The original pipeline was this. The number of nucleated cells in each sample was estimated by amplification of reference gene primers within the assay. To quantify the absolute abundance of each unique TCRbeta CDR3 rearrangement, sequence reads were collapsed and filtered. Productive Simpson clonality was computed per sample as the square root of Simpson's diversity index over productive rearrangements. TCRdb carries this immuneACCESS record with in-frame sequences only. Its versions omit some clonotypes, under half of them owing to an unresolved V gene in the studies checked, with the rest unexplained. That table furnishes V, J and clone size, whereas the DNA furnished D and trimming. This sample has more than 250,000 clones in its table, and about 83% of those were observed once. Of the sample, 1.2% is held by the ten largest clones.

Collaborating institutions collected whole blood in K2EDTA tubes following their own protocols. For TCRbeta analysis, collaborators shipped samples in one of three forms: frozen whole blood, isolated PBMCs, or DNA extracted from either of those sample types. Per the germline V gene, SGHDN is the CDR1 and FVKESK is the CDR2. Trimming removed 1 base from V and 1 base from J; the gene matches leave 10 bases unexplained. Measured from the cysteine to the phenylalanine, the CDR3 is 19 residues long. The retained sequence is limited to the CDR3, 57 bases, with the frame set at the first base. Recombination connected TRBV14 to TRBJ1-6; TRBD1 matches 7 bases in the middle. The receptor comes from a woman in her fifties or sixties with acute or convalescent COVID-19. The sequencing sample was made of peripheral blood. The CDR3 region has the sequence CASSQGKKGASSYNSPLHF. The sequence in DNA is TGTGCCAGCAGCCAAGGGAAGAAGGGGGCTAGTTCCTATAATTCACCCCTCCACTTT. With the rest looked up from the reference TRBV14 and TRBJ1-6 genes rather than sequenced, the full variable domain is EAGVTQFPSHSVIEKGQTVTLRCDPISGHDNLYWYRRVMGKEIKFLLHFVKESKQDESGMPNNRFLAERTGGTYSTLKVQPAELEDSGVYFCASSQGKKGASSYNSPLHFGNGTRLTVT.